Listed below are T cell receptor beta chains from one sample, sequenced in a study of blood T cell repertoires in COVID-19. The repertoire was sequenced with immunoSEQ multiplex PCR; TCRdb's copy has only in-frame clones and lacks some. The sample records more than 100,000 clones, about 86% being singletons. Sample: PBMCs or T cells enriched from blood (not recorded which). The receptors shown here come from a man aged 35 to 55 with acute COVID-19. Each CDR3 is given with its conserved first and last residue. The order of the fields is V gene, J gene, clone size, CDR3 protein. The size of a clone is reported for some rows only, either as once, few or many, or as a class for expanded clones.

>TRBV6-6|TRBJ2-5|NA
CASSPVGETQYF
>TRBV19|TRBJ1-2|NA
CASISGQRVAGYTF
>TRBV19|TRBJ2-3|NA
CASSPSTDTQYF
>TRBV19|TRBJ1-1|NA
CASTLGPDRNTEAFF
>TRBV7-6|TRBJ2-2|NA
CASSQGQANTGELFF
>TRBV5-1|TRBJ2-3|NA
CASSWGSSGSYSTDTQYF
>TRBV30|TRBJ2-5|NA
CAWSVSGGAQETQYF
>TRBV30|TRBJ1-2|NA
CAWGQGHGYTF
>TRBV7-4|TRBJ2-1|NA
CASSLGLALTNEQFF
>TRBV9|TRBJ2-3|NA
CASSVAGEPGTQYF
>TRBV2|TRBJ2-5|NA
CASTQGDMKTQYF
>TRBV7-3|TRBJ2-3|NA
CASSLSLAGSGTDTQYF
>TRBV19|TRBJ2-3|NA
CASSRGVYADTQYF
>TRBV9|TRBJ2-5|NA
CASSGTGPIQETQYF
>TRBV4-2|TRBJ2-2|NA
CASSPQGFNTGELFF
>TRBV29-1|TRBJ2-1|NA
CSVERRLIDLGRNEQFF
>TRBV30|TRBJ2-5|NA
CAWRLGQGWLETQYF
>TRBV3-1/TRBV3-2|TRBJ2-1|NA
CASSQVGTGLYNEQFF
>TRBV18|TRBJ1-1|NA
CASSPKQFTEAFF
>TRBV6-4|TRBJ2-1|NA
CASSEAGDSYNEQFF
>TRBV5-4|TRBJ2-1|NA
CASSTTSGDEQFF
>TRBV5-4|TRBJ1-1|NA
CASSLDRNTEAFF
>TRBV3-1/TRBV3-2|TRBJ1-3|NA
CASSYEGAGGNTIYF
>TRBV19|TRBJ2-2|NA
CASSPQGTGELFF
>TRBV27|TRBJ1-5|NA
CASSFSSQALNQPQHF
>TRBV10-3|TRBJ1-2|NA
CAISESPGQGSDYGYTF
>TRBV27|TRBJ2-5|NA
CASRGLGLADKETQYF
>TRBV19|TRBJ1-1|NA
CASSKTDHNTEAFF
>TRBV6-1|TRBJ2-4|NA
CASSEIQGNIQYF
>TRBV30|TRBJ1-2|few
CAWSPSGVYGYTF
>TRBV9|TRBJ2-3|NA
CASSVEWGGTDTQYF
>TRBV5-1|TRBJ1-1|NA
CASSSTGLDTEAFF
>TRBV7-2|TRBJ2-7|NA
CASSFTGTGAYEQYF
>TRBV10-1|TRBJ2-1|NA
CASSAPGGSYNEQFF
>TRBV21-1|TRBJ2-1|NA
CASQGPGQPYNEQFF
>TRBV5-1|TRBJ1-5|once
CASSLAGVGQPQHF
>TRBV12-3/TRBV12-4|TRBJ1-4|NA
CASSGEGGKLFF
>TRBV18|TRBJ2-7|NA
CASSPSSYEQYF
>TRBV19|TRBJ2-1|NA
CASSIGASGGIDEQFF
>TRBV3-1/TRBV3-2|TRBJ2-3|NA
CASSRTSSGSGDTQYF